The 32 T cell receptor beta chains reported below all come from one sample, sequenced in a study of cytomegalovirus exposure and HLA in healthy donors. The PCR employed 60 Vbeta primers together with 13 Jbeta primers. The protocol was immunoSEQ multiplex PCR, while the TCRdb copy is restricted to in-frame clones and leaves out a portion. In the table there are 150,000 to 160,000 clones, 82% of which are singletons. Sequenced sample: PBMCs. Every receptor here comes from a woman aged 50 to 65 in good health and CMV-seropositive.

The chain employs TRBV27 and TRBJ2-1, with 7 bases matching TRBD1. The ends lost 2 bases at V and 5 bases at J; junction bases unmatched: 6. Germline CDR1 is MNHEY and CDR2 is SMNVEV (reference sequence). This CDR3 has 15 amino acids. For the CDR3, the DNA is TGTGCCAGCAGTTTACGACAGGGTAATAACAATGAGCAGTTCTTC. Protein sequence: CASSLRQGNNNEQFF.

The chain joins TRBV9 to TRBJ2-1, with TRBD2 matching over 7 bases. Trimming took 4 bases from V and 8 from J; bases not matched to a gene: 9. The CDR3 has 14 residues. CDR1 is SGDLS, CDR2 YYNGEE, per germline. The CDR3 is CASSSGIIEDEQFF. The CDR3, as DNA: TGTGCCAGCAGCAGCGGGATCATCGAGGATGAGCAGTTCTTC.

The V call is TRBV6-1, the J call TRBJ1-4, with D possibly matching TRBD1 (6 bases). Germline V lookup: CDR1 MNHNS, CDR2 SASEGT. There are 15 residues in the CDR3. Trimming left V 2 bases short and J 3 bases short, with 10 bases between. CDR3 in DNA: TGTGCCAGCAGTGAACGGACAGCTTCTAATGAAAAACTGTTTTTT. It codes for CASSERTASNEKLFF.

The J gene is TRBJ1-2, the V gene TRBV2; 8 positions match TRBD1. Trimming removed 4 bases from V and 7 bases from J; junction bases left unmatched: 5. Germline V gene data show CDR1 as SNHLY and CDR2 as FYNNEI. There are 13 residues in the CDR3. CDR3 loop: CASSVQGAGGYTF. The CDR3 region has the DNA TGTGCCAGCAGTGTCCAGGGGGCTGGTGGCTACACCTTC.

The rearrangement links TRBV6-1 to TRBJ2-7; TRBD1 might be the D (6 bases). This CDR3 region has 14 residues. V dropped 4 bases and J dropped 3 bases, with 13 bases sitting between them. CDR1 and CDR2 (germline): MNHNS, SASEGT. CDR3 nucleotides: TGTGCCAGCAGTGCGGACAGAAACAGCTACGAGCAGTACTTC. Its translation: CASSADRNSYEQYF.

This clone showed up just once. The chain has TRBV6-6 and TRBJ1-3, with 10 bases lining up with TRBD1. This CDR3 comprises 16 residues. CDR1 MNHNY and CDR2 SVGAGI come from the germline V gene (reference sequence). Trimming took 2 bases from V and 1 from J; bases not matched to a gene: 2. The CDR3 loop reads CASSYGTGASGNTIYF. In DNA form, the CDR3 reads TGTGCCAGCAGTTACGGGACAGGGGCATCTGGAAACACCATATATTTT.

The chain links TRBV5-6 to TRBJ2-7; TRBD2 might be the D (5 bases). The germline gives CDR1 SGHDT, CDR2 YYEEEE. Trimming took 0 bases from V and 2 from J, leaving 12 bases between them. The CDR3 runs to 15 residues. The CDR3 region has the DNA TGTGCCAGCAGCTTGGAAGGGAGTGGGGCCTACGAGCAGTACTTC. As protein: CASSLEGSGAYEQYF.

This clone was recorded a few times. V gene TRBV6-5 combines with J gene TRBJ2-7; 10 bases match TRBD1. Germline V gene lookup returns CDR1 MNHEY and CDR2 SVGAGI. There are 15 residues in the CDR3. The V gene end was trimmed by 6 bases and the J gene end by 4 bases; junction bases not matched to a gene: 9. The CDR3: CASSLLRTGGYEQYF. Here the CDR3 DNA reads TGTGCCAGCAGCTTACTTCGGACAGGGGGGTACGAGCAGTACTTC.

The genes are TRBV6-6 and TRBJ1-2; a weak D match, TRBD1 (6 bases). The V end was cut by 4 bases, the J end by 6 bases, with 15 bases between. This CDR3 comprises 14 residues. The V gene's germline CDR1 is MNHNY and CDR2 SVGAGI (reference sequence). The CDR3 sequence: CASSSQGGVDGYTF. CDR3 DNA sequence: TGTGCCAGCAGTTCCCAAGGGGGAGTAGATGGCTACACCTTC.

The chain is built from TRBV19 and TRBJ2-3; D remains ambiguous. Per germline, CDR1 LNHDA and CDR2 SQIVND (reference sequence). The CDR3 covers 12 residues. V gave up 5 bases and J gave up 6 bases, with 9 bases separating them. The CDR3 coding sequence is TGTGCCAGTAGTTACTCTAGGGATACGCAGTATTTT. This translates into CASSYSRDTQYF.

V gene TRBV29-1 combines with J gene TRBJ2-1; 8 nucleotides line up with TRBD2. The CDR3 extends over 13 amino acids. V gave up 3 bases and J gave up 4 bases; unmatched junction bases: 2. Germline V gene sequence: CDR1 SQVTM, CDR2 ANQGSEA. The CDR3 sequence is CSVEAGGYNEQFF. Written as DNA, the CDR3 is TGCAGCGTTGAGGCGGGGGGATACAATGAGCAGTTCTTC.

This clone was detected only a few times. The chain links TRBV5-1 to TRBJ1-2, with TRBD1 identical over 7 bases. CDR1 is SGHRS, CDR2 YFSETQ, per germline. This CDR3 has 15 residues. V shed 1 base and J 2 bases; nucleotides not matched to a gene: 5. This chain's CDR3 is CASSLTGQENYGYTF. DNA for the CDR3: TGCGCCAGCAGCTTGACTGGACAGGAAAACTATGGCTACACCTTC.

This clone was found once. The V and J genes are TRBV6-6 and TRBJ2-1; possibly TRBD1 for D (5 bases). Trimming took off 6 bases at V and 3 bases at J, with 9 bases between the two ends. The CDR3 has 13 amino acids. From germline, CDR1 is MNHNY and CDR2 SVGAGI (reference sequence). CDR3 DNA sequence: TGTGCCAGCAGACCGCAGGGCTACAATGAGCAGTTCTTC. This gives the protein CASRPQGYNEQFF.

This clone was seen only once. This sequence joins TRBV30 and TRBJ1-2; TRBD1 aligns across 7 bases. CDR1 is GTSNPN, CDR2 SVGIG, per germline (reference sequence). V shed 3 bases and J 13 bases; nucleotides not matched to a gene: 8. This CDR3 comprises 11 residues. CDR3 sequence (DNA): TGTGCCTGGAGCCGACAGGGTCCCTTCACCTTC. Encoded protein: CAWSRQGPFTF.

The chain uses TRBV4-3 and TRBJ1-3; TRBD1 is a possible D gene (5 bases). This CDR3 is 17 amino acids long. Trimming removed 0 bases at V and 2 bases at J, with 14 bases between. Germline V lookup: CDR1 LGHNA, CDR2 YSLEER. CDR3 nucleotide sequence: TGCGCCAGCAGCCAAGATGTCGAAGGGGCGGCTGGAAACACCATATATTTT. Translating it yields CASSQDVEGAAGNTIYF.

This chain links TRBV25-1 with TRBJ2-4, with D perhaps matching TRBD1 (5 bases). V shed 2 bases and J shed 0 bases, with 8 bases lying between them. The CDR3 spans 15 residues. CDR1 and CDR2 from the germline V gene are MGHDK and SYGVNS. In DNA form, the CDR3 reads TGTGCCAGCAGTGAACAGGGATTAGCCAAAAACATTCAGTACTTC. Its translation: CASSEQGLAKNIQYF. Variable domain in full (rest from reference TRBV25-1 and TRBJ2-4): EADIYQTPRYLVIGTGKKITLECSQTMGHDKMYWYQQDPGMELHLIHYSYGVNSTEKGDLSSESTVSRIRTEHFPLTLESARPSHTSQYLCASSEQGLAKNIQYFGAGTRLSVL.

CDR3 in amino acids: CASSYQGAKGTDTQYF. The CDR3 nucleotides read TGTGCCAGCAGCTACCAGGGGGCGAAAGGCACAGATACGCAGTATTTT. The chain links TRBV11-2 to TRBJ2-3; 8 nucleotides agree with TRBD1. V shed 4 bases, J shed 1 base, and the junction held 7 bases outside the gene matches. This CDR3 is 16 amino acids long. The germline gives CDR1 SGHAT, CDR2 FQNNGV.

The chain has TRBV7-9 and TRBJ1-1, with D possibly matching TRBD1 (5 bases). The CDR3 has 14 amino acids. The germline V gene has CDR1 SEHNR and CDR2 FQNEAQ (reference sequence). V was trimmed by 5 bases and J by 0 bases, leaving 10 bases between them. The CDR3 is CASSLSTVNTEAFF. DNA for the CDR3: TGTGCCAGCAGCCTCTCGACAGTGAACACTGAAGCTTTCTTT.

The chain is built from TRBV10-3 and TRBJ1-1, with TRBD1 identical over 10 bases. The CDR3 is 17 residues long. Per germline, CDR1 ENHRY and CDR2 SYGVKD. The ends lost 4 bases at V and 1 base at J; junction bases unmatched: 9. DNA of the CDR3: TGTGCCATCAGTGCGAGGACAGGGGGGACCTCGAACACTGAAGCTTTCTTT. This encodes CAISARTGGTSNTEAFF.

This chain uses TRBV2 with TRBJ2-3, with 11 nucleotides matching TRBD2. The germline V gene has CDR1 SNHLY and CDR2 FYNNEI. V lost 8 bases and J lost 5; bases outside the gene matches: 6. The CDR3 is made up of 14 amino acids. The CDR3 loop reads CASGYSGGVDTQYF. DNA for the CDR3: TGTGCCAGCGGTTATAGCGGGGGGGTAGATACGCAGTATTTT.

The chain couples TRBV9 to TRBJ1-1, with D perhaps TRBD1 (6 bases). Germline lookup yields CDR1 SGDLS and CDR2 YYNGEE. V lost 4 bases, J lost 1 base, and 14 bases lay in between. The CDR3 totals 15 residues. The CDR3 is CASSHRDNKNTEAFF. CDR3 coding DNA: TGTGCCAGCAGCCACAGGGACAATAAGAACACTGAAGCTTTCTTT. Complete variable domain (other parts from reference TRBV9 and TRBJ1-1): DSGVTQTPKHLITATGQRVTLRCSPRSGDLSVYWYQQSLDQGLQFLIQYYNGEERAKGNILERFSAQQFPDLHSELNLSSLELGDSALYFCASSHRDNKNTEAFFGQGTRLTVV.

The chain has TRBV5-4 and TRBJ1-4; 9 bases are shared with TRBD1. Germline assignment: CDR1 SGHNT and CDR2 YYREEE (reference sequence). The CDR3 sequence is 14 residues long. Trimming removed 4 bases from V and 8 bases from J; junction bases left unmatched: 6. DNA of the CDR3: TGTGCCAGCAGCACCGGGACAGGGTACGAAAAACTGTTTTTT. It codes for CASSTGTGYEKLFF.

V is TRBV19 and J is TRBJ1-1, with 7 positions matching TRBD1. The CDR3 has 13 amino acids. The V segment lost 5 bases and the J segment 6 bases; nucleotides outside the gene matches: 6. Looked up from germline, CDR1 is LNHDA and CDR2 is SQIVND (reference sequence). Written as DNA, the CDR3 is TGTGCCAGTAGTTCCGAGGGGGCGGCTGAAGCTTTCTTT. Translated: CASSSEGAAEAFF.

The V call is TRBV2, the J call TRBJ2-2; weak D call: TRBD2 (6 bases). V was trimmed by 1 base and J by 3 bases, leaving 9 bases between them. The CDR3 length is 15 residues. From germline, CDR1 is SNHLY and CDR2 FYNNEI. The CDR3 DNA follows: TGTGCCAGCAGTGAAGAAACTAGCTACACCGGGGAGCTGTTTTTT. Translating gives CASSEETSYTGELFF.

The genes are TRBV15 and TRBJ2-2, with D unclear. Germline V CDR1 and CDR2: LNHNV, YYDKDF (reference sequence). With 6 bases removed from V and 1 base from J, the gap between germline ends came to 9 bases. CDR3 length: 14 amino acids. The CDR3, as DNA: TGTGCCACCAGTACCGACTGGAACACCGGGGAGCTGTTTTTT. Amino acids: CATSTDWNTGELFF.

CDR3 coding DNA: TGTGCCAGCAGCCAACCCCAGGGGGCTGAAGCTTTCTTT. Its translation: CASSQPQGAEAFF. This rearrangement joins TRBV14 to TRBJ1-1; 7 bases line up with TRBD1. The trim removed 2 bases at V and 6 bases at J, leaving 3 bases unmatched. The CDR3 contains 13 residues. CDR1 and CDR2 (germline): SGHDN, FVKESK.

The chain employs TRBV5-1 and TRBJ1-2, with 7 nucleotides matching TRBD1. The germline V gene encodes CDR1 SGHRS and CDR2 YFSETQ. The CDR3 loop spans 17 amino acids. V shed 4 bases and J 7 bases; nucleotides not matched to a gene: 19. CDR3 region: CASSPGTDIPIYPGYTF. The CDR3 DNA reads TGCGCCAGCAGCCCCGGGACAGATATACCAATTTACCCTGGCTACACCTTC.

The CDR3 DNA reads TGTGCCAGCAGACCTCCCGGACTAGGTTACAATGAGCAGTTCTTC. This encodes CASRPPGLGYNEQFF. This chain links TRBV6-5 with TRBJ2-1; the match to TRBD2 covers 7 bases. The ends lost 6 bases at V and 4 bases at J; junction bases unmatched: 9. This CDR3 contains 15 residues. The germline V gene encodes CDR1 MNHEY and CDR2 SVGAGI.

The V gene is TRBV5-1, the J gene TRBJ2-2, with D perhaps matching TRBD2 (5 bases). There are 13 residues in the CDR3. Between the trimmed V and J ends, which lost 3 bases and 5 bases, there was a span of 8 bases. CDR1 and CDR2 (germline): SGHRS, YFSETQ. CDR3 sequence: CASSSRGTGELFF. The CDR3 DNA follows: TGCGCCAGCAGCTCACGAGGGACCGGGGAGCTGTTTTTT.

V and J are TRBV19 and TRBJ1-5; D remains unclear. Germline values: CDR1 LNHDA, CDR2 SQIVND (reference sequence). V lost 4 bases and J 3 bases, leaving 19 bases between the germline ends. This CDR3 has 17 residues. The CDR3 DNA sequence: TGTGCCAGTAGTAAATTGCTCACCGACGGAGCCAATCAGCCCCAGCATTTT. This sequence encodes CASSKLLTDGANQPQHF.

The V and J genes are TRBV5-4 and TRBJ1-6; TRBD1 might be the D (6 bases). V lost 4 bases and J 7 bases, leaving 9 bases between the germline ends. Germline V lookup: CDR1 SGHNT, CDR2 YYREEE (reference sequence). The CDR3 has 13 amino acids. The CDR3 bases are TGTGCCAGCAGCCTCAGGGGAAATTCACCCCTCCACTTT. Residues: CASSLRGNSPLHF. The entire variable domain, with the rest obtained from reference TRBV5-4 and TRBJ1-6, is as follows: ETGVTQSPTHLIKTRGQQVTLRCSSQSGHNTVSWYQQALGQGPQFIFQYYREEENGRGNFPPRFSGLQFPNYSSELNVNALELDDSALYLCASSLRGNSPLHFGNGTRLTVT.

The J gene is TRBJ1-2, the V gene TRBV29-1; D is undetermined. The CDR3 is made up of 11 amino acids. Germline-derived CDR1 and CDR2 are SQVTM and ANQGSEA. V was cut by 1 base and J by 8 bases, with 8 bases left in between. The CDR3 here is CSVEVTEGYTF. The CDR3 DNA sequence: TGCAGCGTTGAAGTGACGGAGGGCTACACCTTC.